The rows below give T cell receptor beta chains drawn from one sample of a study of regulatory T cells in long-lasting Graves disease. TCRdb analysed the multiplex PCR reads with MiXCR anew, one entry per CDR3 protein. The profile shows about 310,000 distinct CDR3 sequences, roughly 18% of them singletons. The specimen comprised peripheral blood mononuclear cells (PBMCs), sampled at new diagnosis, from a patient treated with antithyroid drugs. The receptors shown here come from a female donor with Graves disease. Each CDR3 is given with its conserved first and last residue.

v_gene | CDR3aa
TRBV7-9 | CATTSGSTDTQYF
TRBV28 | CASSFKQGAGKLDQPQHF
TRBV27 | CASSLSGQASGYTF
TRBV11-3 | CASSSWTAGETQYF
TRBV11-2 | CASSRNREQYF
TRBV9 | CASSSLAKNIQYF
TRBV11-3 | CASSSSFGRERLDNEQFF
TRBV28 | CASSPTLWGADTQYF
TRBV29-1 | CSVGLLAGPAFVSYNEQFF
TRBV24-1 | CATSDIRTGETQYF
TRBV7-9 | CASTAGGGSGELFF
TRBV3-1 | CASSQDLAENTEAFF